This paragraph reports one T cell receptor (beta chain). These data belong to a study of CD8 T cells in Susac syndrome. This CDR3 is built from 14 residues. Germline CDR1 MNHEY, CDR2 SMNVEV (reference sequence). The junction had 6 bases not matched to a gene; V was cut back by 6 bases and J by 4 bases. Random hexamers served to reverse transcribe roughly 0.5 to 1 ug RNA. TCRdb analysed the immunoSEQ multiplex PCR reads with MiXCR anew, one entry per CDR3 protein. The repertoire has 150,000 to 200,000 distinct CDR3 sequences, roughly 90% of them found once; the top ten carry over 0.075%. This TCR was recovered from a human donor with Susac syndrome. Sequences were obtained from CD4+ T cells from PBMCs. V is TRBV27 and J is TRBJ2-7, with TRBD1 matching over 10 bases. For the CDR3, the DNA is TGTGCCAGCAGGGCCGCGGGACAGGGGTACGAGCAGTACTTC. This gives the protein CASRAAGQGYEQYF.